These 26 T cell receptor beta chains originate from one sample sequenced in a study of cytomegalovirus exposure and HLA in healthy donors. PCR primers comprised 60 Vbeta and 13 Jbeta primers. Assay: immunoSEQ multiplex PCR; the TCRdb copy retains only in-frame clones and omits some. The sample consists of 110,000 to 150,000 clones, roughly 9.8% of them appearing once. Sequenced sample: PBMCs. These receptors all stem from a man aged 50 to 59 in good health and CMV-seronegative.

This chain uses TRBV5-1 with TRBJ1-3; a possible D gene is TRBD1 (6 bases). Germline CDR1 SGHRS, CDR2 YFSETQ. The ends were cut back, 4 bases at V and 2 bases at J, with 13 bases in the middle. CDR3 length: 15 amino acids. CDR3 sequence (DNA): TGCGCCAGCAGCGGCTCGGACAGCGCTGGAAACACCATATATTTT. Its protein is CASSGSDSAGNTIYF.

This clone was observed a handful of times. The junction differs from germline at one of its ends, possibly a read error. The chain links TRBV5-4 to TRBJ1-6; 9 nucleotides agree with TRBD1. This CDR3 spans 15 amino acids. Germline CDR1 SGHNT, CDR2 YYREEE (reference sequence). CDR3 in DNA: TGTGCCAGCACCTTGGGGACAGGGCGGAATTCACCCCTCCACTTT. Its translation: CASTLGTGRNSPLHF.

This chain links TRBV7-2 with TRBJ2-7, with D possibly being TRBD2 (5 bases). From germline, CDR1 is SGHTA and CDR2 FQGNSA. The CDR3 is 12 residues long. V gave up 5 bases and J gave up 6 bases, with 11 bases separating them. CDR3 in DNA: TGTGCCAGCAGCGGGAGCGACGGCGAGCAGTACTTC. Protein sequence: CASSGSDGEQYF. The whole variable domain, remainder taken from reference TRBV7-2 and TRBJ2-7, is GAGVSQSPSNKVTEKGKDVELRCDPISGHTALYWYRQSLGQGLEFLIYFQGNSAPDKSGLPSDRFSAERTGGSVSTLTIQRTQQEDSAVYLCASSGSDGEQYFGPGTRLTVT.

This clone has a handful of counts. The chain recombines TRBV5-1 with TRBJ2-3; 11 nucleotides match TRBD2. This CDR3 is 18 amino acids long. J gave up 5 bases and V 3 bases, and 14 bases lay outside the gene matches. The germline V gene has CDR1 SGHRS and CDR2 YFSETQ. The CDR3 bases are TGCGCCAGCAGCTCGACCCGGACTAGCGGGTACGAAAGAGATACGCAGTATTTT. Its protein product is CASSSTRTSGYERDTQYF. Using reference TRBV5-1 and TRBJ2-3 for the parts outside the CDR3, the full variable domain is KAGVTQTPRYLIKTRGQQVTLSCSPISGHRSVSWYQQTPGQGLQFLFEYFSETQRNKGNFPGRFSGRQFSNSRSEMNVSTLELGDSALYLCASSSTRTSGYERDTQYFGPGTRLTVL.

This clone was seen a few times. CDR3 sequence: CASSASGTENSPLHF. The CDR3 DNA reads TGTGCCAGCAGCGCTTCCGGGACAGAGAATTCACCCCTCCACTTT. This chain uses TRBV7-3 with TRBJ1-6, with 7 bases fitting TRBD1. There are 15 residues in the CDR3. V trimming: 5 bases; J trimming: 7 bases; junction bases outside the gene matches: 8. Germline CDR1 and CDR2: SGHTA and FQGTGA.

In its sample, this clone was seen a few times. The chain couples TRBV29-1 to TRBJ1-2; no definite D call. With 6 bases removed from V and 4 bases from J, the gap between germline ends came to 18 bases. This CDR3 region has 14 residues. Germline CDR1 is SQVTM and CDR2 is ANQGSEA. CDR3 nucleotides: TGCAGCGTCCAAAGGATAGACGGGTCCTATGGCTACACCTTC. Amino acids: CSVQRIDGSYGYTF.

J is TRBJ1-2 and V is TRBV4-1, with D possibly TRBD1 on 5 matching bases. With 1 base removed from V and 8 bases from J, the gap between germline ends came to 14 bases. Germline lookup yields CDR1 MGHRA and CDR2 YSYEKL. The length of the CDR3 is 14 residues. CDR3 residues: CASSQVTGGGGYTF. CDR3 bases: TGCGCCAGCAGCCAAGTGACCGGTGGGGGGGGCTACACCTTC.

The CDR3, as DNA: TGTGCCAGCAGTTGGACTAGCGGGAGAGTGACAGATACGCAGTATTTT. This encodes CASSWTSGRVTDTQYF. V usage is TRBV6-5 and J usage is TRBJ2-3; 13 bases are a match to TRBD2. The V and J ends lost 4 bases and 3 bases, in that order; junction bases with no gene match: 4. CDR3 length: 16 amino acids. Germline V gene data show CDR1 as MNHEY and CDR2 as SVGAGI.

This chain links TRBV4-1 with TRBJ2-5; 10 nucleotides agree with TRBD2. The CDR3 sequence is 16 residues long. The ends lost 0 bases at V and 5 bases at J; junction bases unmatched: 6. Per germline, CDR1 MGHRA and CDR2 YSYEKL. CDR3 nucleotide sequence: TGCGCCAGCAGCCAAGAAGAGCGGGGGGGCCGGGAGACCCAGTACTTC. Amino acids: CASSQEERGGRETQYF.

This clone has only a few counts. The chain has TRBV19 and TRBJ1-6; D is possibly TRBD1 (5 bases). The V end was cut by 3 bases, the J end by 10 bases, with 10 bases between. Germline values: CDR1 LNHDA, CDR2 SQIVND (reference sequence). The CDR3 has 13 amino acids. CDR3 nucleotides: TGTGCCAGTAGTATGCAGGGAGGCTCACCCCTCCACTTT. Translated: CASSMQGGSPLHF.

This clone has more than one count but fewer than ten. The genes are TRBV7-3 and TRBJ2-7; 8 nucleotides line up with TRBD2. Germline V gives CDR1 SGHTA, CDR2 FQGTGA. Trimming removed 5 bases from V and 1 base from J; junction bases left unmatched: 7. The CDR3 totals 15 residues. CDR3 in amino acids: CASSPGGVPSYEQYF. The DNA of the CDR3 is TGTGCCAGCAGCCCCGGGGGGGTCCCATCCTACGAGCAGTACTTC.

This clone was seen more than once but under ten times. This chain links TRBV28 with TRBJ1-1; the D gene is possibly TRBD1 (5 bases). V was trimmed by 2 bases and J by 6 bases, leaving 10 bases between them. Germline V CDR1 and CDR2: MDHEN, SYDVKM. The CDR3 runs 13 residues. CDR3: CASSLPGLPEAFF. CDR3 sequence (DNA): TGTGCCAGCAGTTTACCAGGGTTACCTGAAGCTTTCTTT.

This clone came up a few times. CDR3 nucleotides: TGTGCCAGTCAGACACCGCCGATCGGGGAGCTGTTTTTT. Translating it yields CASQTPPIGELFF. The chain joins TRBV19 to TRBJ2-2; D is ambiguous. This CDR3 comprises 13 residues. V lost 8 bases and J 7 bases, leaving 14 bases between the germline ends. Germline V gives CDR1 LNHDA, CDR2 SQIVND (reference sequence).

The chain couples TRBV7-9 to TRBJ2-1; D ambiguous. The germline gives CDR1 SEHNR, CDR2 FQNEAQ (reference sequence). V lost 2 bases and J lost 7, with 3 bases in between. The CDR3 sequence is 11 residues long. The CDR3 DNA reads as TGTGCCAGCAGCTTATCAAATGAGCAGTTCTTC. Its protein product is CASSLSNEQFF.

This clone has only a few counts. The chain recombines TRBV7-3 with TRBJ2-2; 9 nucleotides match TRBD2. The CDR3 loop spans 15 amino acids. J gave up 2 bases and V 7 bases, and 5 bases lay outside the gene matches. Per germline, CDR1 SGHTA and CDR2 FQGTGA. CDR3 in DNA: TGTGCCAGCACCCCGGGGACTAGCAACACCGGGGAGCTGTTTTTT. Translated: CASTPGTSNTGELFF. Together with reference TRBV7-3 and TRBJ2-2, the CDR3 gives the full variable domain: GAGVSQTPSNKVTEKGKYVELRCDPISGHTALYWYRQSLGQGPEFLIYFQGTGAADDSGLPNDRFFAVRPEGSVSTLKIQRTERGDSAVYLCASTPGTSNTGELFFGEGSRLTVL.

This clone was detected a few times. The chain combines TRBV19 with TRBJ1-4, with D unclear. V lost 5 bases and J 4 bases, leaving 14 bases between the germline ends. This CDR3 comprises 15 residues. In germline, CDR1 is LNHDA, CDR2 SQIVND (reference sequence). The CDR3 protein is CASSPSGKVNEKLFF. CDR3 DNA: TGTGCCAGTAGTCCTTCCGGGAAAGTTAATGAAAAACTGTTTTTT.

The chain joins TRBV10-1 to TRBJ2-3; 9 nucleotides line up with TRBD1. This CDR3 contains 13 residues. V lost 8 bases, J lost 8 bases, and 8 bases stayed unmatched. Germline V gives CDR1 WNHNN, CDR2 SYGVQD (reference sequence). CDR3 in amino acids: CASGQGPPGTQYF. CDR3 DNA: TGCGCCAGCGGACAGGGGCCGCCGGGTACGCAGTATTTT.

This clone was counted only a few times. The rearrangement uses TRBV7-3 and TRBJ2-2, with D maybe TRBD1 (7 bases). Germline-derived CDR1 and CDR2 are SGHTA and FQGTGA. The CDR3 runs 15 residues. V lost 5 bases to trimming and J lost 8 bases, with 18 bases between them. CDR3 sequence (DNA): TGTGCCAGCAGCCAGGGAGGAGGGGGCGTGGGGGAGCTGTTTTTT. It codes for CASSQGGGGVGELFF.

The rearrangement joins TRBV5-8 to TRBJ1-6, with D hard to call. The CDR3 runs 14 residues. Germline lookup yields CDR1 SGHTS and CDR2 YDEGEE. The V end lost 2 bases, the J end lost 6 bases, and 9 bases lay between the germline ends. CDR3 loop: CASSFYERNSPLHF. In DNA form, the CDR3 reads TGTGCCAGCAGCTTTTACGAGCGTAATTCACCCCTCCACTTT.

CDR3 DNA: TGTGCCAGCAGTGAAGAGACAGGGGGTGCCACCGGGGAGCTGTTTTTT. Amino acid sequence: CASSEETGGATGELFF. The rearrangement links TRBV6-1 to TRBJ2-2; 9 bases line up with TRBD1. The CDR3 has 16 residues. Trimming cost V 1 base and J 4 bases; bases outside gene matches: 4. Germline V gives CDR1 MNHNS, CDR2 SASEGT.

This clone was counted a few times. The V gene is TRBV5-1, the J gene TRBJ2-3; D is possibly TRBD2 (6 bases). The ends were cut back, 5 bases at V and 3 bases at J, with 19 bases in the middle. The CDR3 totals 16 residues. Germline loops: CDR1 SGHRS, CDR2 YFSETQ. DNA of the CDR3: TGCGCCAGCAGTATGAAAACGGGAGCAGCGACAGATACGCAGTATTTT. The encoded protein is CASSMKTGAATDTQYF.

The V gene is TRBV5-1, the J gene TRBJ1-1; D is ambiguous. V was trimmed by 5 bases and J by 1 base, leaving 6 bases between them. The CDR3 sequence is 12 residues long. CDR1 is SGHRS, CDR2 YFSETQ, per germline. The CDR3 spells CASSQSNTEAFF. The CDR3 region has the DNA TGCGCCAGCAGTCAATCGAACACTGAAGCTTTCTTT.

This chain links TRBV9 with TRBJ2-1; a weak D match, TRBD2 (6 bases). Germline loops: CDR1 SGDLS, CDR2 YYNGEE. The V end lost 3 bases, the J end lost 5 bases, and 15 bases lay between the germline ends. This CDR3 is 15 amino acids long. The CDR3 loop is CASSALASNHNEQFF. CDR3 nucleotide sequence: TGTGCCAGCAGCGCCCTAGCGTCAAACCACAATGAGCAGTTCTTC. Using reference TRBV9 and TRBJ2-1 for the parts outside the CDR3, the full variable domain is DSGVTQTPKHLITATGQRVTLRCSPRSGDLSVYWYQQSLDQGLQFLIQYYNGEERAKGNILERFSAQQFPDLHSELNLSSLELGDSALYFCASSALASNHNEQFFGPGTRLTVL.

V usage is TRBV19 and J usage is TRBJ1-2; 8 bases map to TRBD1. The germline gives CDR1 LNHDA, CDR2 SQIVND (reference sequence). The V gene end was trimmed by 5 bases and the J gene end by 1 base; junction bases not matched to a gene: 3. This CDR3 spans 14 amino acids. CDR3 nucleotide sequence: TGTGCCAGTAGTCGGGACAGGATTAACTATGGCTACACCTTC. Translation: CASSRDRINYGYTF.

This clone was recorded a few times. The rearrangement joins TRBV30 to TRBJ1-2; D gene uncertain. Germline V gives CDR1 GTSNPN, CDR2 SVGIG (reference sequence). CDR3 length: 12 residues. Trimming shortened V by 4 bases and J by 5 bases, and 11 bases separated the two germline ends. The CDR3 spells CAWNKGGYGYTF. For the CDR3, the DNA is TGTGCCTGGAATAAGGGAGGGTATGGCTACACCTTC.

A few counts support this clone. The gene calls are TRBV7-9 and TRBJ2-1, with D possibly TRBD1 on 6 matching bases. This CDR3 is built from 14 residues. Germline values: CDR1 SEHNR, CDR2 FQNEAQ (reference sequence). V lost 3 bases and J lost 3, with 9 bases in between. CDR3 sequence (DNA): TGTGCCAGCAGCTTGACAGGAGTCTACAATGAGCAGTTCTTC. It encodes CASSLTGVYNEQFF.